This section outlines one T cell receptor (beta chain) sequence together with its context. The PCR used 60 Vbeta and 13 Jbeta primers. Assay used: immunoSEQ multiplex PCR; TCRdb lists only in-frame clones, some missing. The table lists about 140,000 clones, approximately 65% of them singletons. In germline, CDR1 is SQVTM, CDR2 ANQGSEA. The CDR3 is 12 amino acids. V shed 2 bases, J shed 7 bases, and the junction held 1 base outside the gene matches. This sample was included in a study of cytomegalovirus exposure and HLA in healthy donors. The sequenced material came from PBMCs. The clonotype comes from a woman in her sixties or seventies in good health and CMV-seronegative. The chain recombines TRBV29-1 with TRBJ2-1; 8 nucleotides match TRBD1. The CDR3, as DNA: TGCAGCGTTGAACAGGGGGCGAATGAGCAGTTCTTC. Translated: CSVEQGANEQFF.